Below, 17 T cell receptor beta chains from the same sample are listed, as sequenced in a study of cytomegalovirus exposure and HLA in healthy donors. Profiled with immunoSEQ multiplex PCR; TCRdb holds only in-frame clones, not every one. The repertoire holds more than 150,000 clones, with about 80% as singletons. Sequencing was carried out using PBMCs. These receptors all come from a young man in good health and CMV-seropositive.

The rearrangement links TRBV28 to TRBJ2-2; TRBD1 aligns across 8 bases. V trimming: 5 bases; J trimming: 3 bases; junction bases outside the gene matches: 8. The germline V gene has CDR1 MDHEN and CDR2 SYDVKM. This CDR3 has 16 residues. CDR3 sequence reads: CASSIGQGKDTGELFF. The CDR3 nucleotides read TGTGCCAGCAGTATCGGACAGGGAAAGGACACCGGGGAGCTGTTTTTT.

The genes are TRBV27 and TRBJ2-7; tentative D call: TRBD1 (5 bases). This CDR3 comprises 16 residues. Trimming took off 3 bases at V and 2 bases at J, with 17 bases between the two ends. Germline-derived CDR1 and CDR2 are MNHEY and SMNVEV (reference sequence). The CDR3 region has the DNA TGTGCCAGCAGTTTGGCTCCGGGCAGGGCTCCCTACGAGCAGTACTTC. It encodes CASSLAPGRAPYEQYF.

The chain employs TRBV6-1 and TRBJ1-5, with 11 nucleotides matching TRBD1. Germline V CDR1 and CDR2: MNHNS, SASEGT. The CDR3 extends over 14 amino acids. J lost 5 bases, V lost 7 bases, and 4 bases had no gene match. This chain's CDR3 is CASIMDRGHQPQHF. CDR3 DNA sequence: TGTGCCAGCATCATGGACAGGGGGCATCAGCCCCAGCATTTT.

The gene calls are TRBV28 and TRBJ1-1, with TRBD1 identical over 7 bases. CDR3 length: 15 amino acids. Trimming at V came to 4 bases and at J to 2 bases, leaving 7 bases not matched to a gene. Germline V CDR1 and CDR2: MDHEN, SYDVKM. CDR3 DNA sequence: TGTGCCAGCAGTTCCCCGAGGACAGGAAACACTGAAGCTTTCTTT. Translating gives CASSSPRTGNTEAFF.

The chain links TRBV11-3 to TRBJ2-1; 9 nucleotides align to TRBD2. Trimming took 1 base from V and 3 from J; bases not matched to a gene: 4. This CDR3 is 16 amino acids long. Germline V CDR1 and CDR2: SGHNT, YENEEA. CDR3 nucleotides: TGTGCCAGCAGCTTAGCCCTAGCGGGAATCTACAATGAGCAGTTCTTC. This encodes CASSLALAGIYNEQFF.

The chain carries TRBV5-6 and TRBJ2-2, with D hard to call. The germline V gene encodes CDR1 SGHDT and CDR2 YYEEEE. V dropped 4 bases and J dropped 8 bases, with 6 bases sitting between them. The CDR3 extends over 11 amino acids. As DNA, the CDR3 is TGTGCCAGCAGCGACGGGGGGGAGCTGTTTTTT. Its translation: CASSDGGELFF.

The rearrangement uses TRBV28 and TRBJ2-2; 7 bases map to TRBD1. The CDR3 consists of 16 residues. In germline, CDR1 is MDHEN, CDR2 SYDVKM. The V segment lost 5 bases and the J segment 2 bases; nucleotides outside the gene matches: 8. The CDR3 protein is CASSLRTGLNTGELFF. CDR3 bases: TGTGCCAGCAGTCTCCGGACAGGACTTAACACCGGGGAGCTGTTTTTT. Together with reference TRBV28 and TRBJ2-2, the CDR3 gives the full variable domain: DVKVTQSSRYLVKRTGEKVFLECVQDMDHENMFWYRQDPGLGLRLIYFSYDVKMKEKGDIPEGYSVSREKKERFSLILESASTNQTSMYLCASSLRTGLNTGELFFGEGSRLTVL.

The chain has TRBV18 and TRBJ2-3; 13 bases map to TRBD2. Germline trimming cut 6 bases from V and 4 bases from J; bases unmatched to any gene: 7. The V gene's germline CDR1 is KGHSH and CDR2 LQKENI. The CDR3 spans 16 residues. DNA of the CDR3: TGTGCCAGCTCCCGCCGGACTAGCGGGAGAGCAGATACGCAGTATTTT. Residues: CASSRRTSGRADTQYF. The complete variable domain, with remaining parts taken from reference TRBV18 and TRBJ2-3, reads NAGVMQNPRHLVRRRGQEARLRCSPMKGHSHVYWYRQLPEEGLKFMVYLQKENIIDESGMPKERFSAEFPKEGPSILRIQQVVRGDSAAYFCASSRRTSGRADTQYFGPGTRLTVL.

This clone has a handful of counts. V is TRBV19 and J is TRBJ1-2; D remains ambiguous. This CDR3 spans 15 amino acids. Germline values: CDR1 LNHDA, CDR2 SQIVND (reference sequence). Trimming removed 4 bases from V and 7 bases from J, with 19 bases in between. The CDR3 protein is CASSTDRSDYVGYTF. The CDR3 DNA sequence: TGTGCCAGTAGTACTGACCGGTCGGACTATGTTGGCTACACCTTC.

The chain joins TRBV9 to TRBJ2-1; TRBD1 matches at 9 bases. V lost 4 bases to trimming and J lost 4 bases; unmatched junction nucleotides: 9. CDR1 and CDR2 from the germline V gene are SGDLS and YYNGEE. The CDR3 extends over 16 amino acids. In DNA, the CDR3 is TGTGCCAGCAGCTTCCTAACAGGGGGCGCTTACAATGAGCAGTTCTTC. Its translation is CASSFLTGGAYNEQFF.

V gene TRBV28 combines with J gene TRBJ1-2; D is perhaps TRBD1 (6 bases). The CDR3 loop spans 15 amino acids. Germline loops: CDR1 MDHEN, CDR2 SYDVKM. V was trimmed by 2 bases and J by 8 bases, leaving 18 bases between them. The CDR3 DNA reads TGTGCCAGCAGTTTAGTGGGGGCGATTGTGGAAGGCTACACCTTC. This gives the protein CASSLVGAIVEGYTF.

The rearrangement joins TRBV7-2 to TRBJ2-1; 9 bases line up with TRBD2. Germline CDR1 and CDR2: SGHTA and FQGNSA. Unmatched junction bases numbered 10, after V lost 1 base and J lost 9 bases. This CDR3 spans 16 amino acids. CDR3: CASSLGGGRARGEQFF. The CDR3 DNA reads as TGTGCCAGCAGCTTAGGAGGCGGGAGGGCCCGGGGTGAGCAGTTCTTC.

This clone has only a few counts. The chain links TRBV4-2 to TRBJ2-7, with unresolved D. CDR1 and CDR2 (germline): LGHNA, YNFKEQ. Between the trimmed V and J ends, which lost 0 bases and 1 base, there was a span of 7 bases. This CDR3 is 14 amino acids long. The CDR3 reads CASSQDTQSYEQYF. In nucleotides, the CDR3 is TGTGCCAGCAGCCAAGACACACAGTCCTACGAGCAGTACTTC.

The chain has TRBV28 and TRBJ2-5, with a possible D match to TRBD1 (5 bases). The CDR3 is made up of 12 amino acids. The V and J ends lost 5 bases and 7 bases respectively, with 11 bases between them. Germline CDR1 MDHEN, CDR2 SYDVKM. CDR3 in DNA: TGTGCCAGCAGTGGCTTAACAGGGACCCAGTACTTC. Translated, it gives CASSGLTGTQYF.

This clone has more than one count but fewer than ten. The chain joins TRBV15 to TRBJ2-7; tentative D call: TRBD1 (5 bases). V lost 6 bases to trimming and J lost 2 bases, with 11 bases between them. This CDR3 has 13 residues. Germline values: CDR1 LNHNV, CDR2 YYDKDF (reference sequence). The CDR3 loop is CATSLLGAYEQYF. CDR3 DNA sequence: TGTGCCACCAGTTTATTAGGGGCCTACGAGCAGTACTTC.

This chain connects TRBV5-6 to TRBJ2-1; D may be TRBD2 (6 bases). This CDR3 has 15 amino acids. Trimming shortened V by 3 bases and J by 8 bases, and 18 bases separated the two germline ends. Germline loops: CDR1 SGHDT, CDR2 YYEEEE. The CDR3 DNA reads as TGTGCCAGCAGCTCTACCGGTGGGGGGTCGGATGAGCAGTTCTTC. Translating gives CASSSTGGGSDEQFF.

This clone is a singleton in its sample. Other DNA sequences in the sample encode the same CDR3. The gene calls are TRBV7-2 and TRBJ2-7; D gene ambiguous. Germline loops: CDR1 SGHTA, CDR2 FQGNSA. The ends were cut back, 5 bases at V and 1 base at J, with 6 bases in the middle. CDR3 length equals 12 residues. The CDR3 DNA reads TGTGCCAGCAGCCTTAATTCCTACGAGCAGTACTTC. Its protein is CASSLNSYEQYF. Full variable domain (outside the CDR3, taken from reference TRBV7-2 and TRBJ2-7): GAGVSQSPSNKVTEKGKDVELRCDPISGHTALYWYRQSLGQGLEFLIYFQGNSAPDKSGLPSDRFSAERTGGSVSTLTIQRTQQEDSAVYLCASSLNSYEQYFGPGTRLTVT.